This passage covers 11 T cell receptor beta chains from one sample sequenced in a study of OX40 agonist ivuxolimab in advanced cancers. The assay was immunoSEQ multiplex PCR, and TCRdb's table has in-frame clones only and misses some. The table has 80,000 to 95,000 clones, approximately 91% seen once. This sample comprised CD4+ or CD8+ T cells sorted from blood, obtained in a trial of the OX40 agonist ivuxolimab. Receptors were obtained from an adult with an advanced solid tumor such as melanoma, head and neck, liver or kidney cancer.

This chain uses TRBV28 with TRBJ2-5, with TRBD2 matching over 11 bases. The CDR3 has 17 residues. The V gene's germline CDR1 is MDHEN and CDR2 SYDVKM. After removal of 2 bases from V and 2 bases from J, the junction contained 7 bases not matched to a gene. CDR3 loop: CASSLMGLAGGQETQYF. The CDR3 DNA is TGTGCCAGCAGTTTAATGGGGCTAGCGGGAGGTCAAGAGACCCAGTACTTC.

This clone was recorded once. The chain employs TRBV5-4 and TRBJ1-5; D not certain. The CDR3 extends over 12 amino acids. Germline CDR1 SGHNT, CDR2 YYREEE (reference sequence). The V and J ends lost 4 bases and 3 bases respectively, with 5 bases between them. DNA for the CDR3: TGTGCCAGCAGCCAGGACAATCAGCCCCAGCATTTT. Translation gives CASSQDNQPQHF.

The chain links TRBV2 to TRBJ2-7, with D unclear. The CDR3 is 12 amino acids. Deletions cut 5 bases from V and 4 bases from J, with 9 bases between. CDR1 is SNHLY and CDR2 is FYNNEI in the germline V gene. The CDR3 DNA sequence: TGTGCCAGCAGTACTACAACTTACGAGCAGTACTTC. Protein product: CASSTTTYEQYF.

The V call is TRBV19, the J call TRBJ1-3, with D hard to call. The CDR3 length is 14 residues. Trimming left V 6 bases short and J 0 bases short, with 9 bases between. Germline assignment: CDR1 LNHDA and CDR2 SQIVND (reference sequence). The CDR3 here is CASRGVSSGNTIYF. The DNA of the CDR3 is TGTGCCAGTAGGGGAGTAAGCTCTGGAAACACCATATATTTT.

This clone was counted between two and nine times. V gene TRBV29-1 combines with J gene TRBJ1-2; D perhaps matches TRBD1 (5 bases). The CDR3 extends over 13 amino acids. Trimming cost V 4 bases and J 6 bases, with 15 bases left between them. CDR1 SQVTM and CDR2 ANQGSEA come from the germline V gene. CDR3 bases: TGCAGCGTTGTAATCCCAGGGTATAATGGCTACACCTTC. Translation: CSVVIPGYNGYTF.

The chain combines TRBV7-9 with TRBJ2-7; 9 bases align to TRBD2. The length of the CDR3 is 17 residues. The germline V gene has CDR1 SEHNR and CDR2 FQNEAQ (reference sequence). J lost 4 bases, V lost 0 bases, and 10 bases had no gene match. CDR3 nucleotide sequence: TGTGCCAGCAGCTTAGCGCGCGATAGCGGGAGTTCGTACGAGCAGTACTTC. Its translation: CASSLARDSGSSYEQYF.

V usage is TRBV12-5 and J usage is TRBJ2-7, with D possibly matching TRBD2 (5 bases). Germline V gives CDR1 LGHNT, CDR2 FRNRAP. The length of the CDR3 is 15 residues. V was pared by 1 base and J by 0 bases, with 10 bases between. CDR3 sequence: CASGLGLGSSYEQYF. The CDR3 nucleotides read TGTGCTAGTGGTTTGGGTTTAGGGAGCTCCTACGAGCAGTACTTC.

This chain links TRBV5-5 with TRBJ1-3; the D gene is possibly TRBD1 (6 bases). Germline CDR1 SGHKS, CDR2 YYEKEE (reference sequence). The CDR3 contains 15 residues. Trimming stripped 1 base from V and 0 bases from J, with 8 bases between. As DNA, the CDR3 is TGTGCCAGCAGCTTGCAGGGGAACTCTGGAAACACCATATATTTT. This translates into CASSLQGNSGNTIYF.

The rearrangement joins TRBV6-1 to TRBJ2-7, with D possibly being TRBD1 or TRBD2 (6 bases each). Trimming took 3 bases from V and 2 from J, leaving 11 bases between them. This CDR3 contains 14 residues. Germline values: CDR1 MNHNS, CDR2 SASEGT. The CDR3 nucleotides are TGTGCCAGCAGTGATCGGGGGCCGCCCTACGAGCAGTACTTC. This codes for CASSDRGPPYEQYF.

V is TRBV15 and J is TRBJ2-3; a possible D gene is TRBD2 (5 bases). Per the germline V gene, CDR1 is LNHNV and CDR2 is YYDKDF (reference sequence). CDR3 length equals 15 residues. V was trimmed by 0 bases and J by 5 bases, leaving 12 bases between them. CDR3 loop: CATSRDPTEGDTQYF. CDR3 coding DNA: TGTGCCACCAGCAGAGATCCAACCGAGGGAGATACGCAGTATTTT.

The genes are TRBV6-1 and TRBJ1-5; a weak D match, TRBD1 (5 bases). The CDR3 consists of 11 residues. CDR1 and CDR2 from the germline V gene are MNHNS and SASEGT. The V end was cut by 4 bases, the J end by 7 bases, with 5 bases between. The CDR3 DNA sequence: TGTGCCAGCAGTGGGACACAGCCCCAGCATTTT. It specifies CASSGTQPQHF.